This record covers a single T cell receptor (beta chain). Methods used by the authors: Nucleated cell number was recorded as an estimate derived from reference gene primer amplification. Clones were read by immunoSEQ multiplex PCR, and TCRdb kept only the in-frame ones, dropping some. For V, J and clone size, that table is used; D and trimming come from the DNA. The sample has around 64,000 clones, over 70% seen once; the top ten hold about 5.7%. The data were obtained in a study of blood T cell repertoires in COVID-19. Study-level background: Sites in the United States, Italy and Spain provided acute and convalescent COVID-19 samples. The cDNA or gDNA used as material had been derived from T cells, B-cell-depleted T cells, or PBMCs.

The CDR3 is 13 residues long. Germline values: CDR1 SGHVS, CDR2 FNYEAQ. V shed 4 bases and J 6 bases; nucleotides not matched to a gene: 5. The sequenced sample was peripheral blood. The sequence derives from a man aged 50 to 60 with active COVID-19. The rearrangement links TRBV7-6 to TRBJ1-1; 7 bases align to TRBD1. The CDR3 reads CASSWRQGAEAFF. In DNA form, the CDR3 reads TGTGCCAGCAGCTGGAGACAGGGCGCTGAAGCTTTCTTT.